This is a list of T cell receptor beta chains from one sample in a study of Graves' ophthalmopathy and Graves' hyperthyroidism. From the multiplex PCR reads, TCRdb called clonotypes with MiXCR, one entry per CDR3 protein. This table holds around 670,000 distinct CDR3 sequences, about 44% found once. Material for sequencing was peripheral blood. All receptors come from an adult man with Graves' ophthalmopathy. Both conserved end residues are part of each CDR3. The D gene is left open where the match is weak. Clone sizes are given selectively: once, few, many, or a class where the clone is expanded.

TRBJ1-2	few	TRBD1	TRBV5-5	CASSTNGQGSNYGYTF	TGTGCCAGCAGCACGAATGGACAGGGATCTAACTATGGCTACACCTTC
TRBJ1-5	NA	NA	TRBV7-9	CASSLEAGSATQHF	TGTGCCAGCAGCTTAGAGGCGGGCTCCGCGACCCAGCATTTT
TRBJ2-5	many	TRBD1	TRBV11-2	CASSLGQDWETQYF	TGTGCCAGCAGCTTGGGACAGGACTGGGAGACCCAGTACTTC
TRBJ2-6	many	TRBD1	TRBV7-3	CASSSGTATGANVLTF	TGTGCCAGCAGCTCCGGGACAGCCACTGGGGCCAACGTCCTGACTTTC
TRBJ1-4	many	TRBD1	TRBV2	CASSPGQGLSLFF	TGTGCCAGCAGTCCGGGACAGGGGCTGTCACTGTTTTTT
TRBJ1-6	NA	NA	TRBV20-1	CSARVMPETGSSPLHF	TGCAGTGCTAGAGTAATGCCCGAGACAGGAAGTTCACCCCTCCACTTT
TRBJ1-2	NA	NA	TRBV10-3	CAISVGETGYTF	TGTGCCATCAGTGTGGGCGAGACTGGCTACACCTTC
TRBJ1-1	many	NA	TRBV5-8	CASSLGGGDTEAFF	TGTGCCAGCAGCTTGGGTGGAGGGGACACTGAAGCTTTCTTT
TRBJ2-6	NA	NA	TRBV11-1	CASSLVPLGANVLTF	TGTGCCAGCAGCTTAGTTCCGCTCGGGGCCAACGTCCTGACTTTC
TRBJ2-7	NA	TRBD2	TRBV5-5	CASSSGLAGFYEQYF	TGTGCCAGCAGCTCTGGACTAGCGGGGTTCTACGAGCAGTACTTC
TRBJ2-7	many	NA	TRBV7-2	CASSLPRAYEQYF	TGTGCCAGCAGCTTACCCAGGGCCTACGAGCAGTACTTC
TRBJ2-5	many	NA	TRBV2	CASADRANRETQYF	TGTGCCAGCGCCGATCGGGCAAATAGGGAGACCCAGTACTTC
TRBJ2-5	NA	TRBD2	TRBV7-9	CASSLAGGLAEETQYF	TGTGCCAGCAGCTTAGCGGGGGGACTAGCGGAAGAGACCCAGTACTTC
TRBJ1-2	NA	NA	TRBV2	CASSVTGRVDGYTF	TGTGCCAGCAGCGTCACAGGGAGGGTGGATGGCTACACCTTC
TRBJ2-2	NA	TRBD2	TRBV7-6	CASSSLAGGYTGELFF	TGTGCCAGCAGCTCGCTAGCGGGGGGGTACACCGGGGAGCTGTTTTTT
TRBJ1-4	NA	NA	TRBV5-8	CASSLAGQDNEKLFF	TGTGCCAGCAGCTTGGCCGGGCAGGATAATGAAAAACTGTTTTTT